Shown below are 18 T cell receptor beta chains from a single sample sequenced in a study of T cells in Graves' hyperthyroidism and ophthalmopathy (dated by TCRdb to between 2018 and 2020). The library was built by means of multiplex PCR. Instrument used: Illumina HiSeq 2000. Amplification of TCR beta CDR3 regions was carried out from RNA transcripts. The first round of RT-PCR for the TCR CDR3 was performed with the HTBI primer set and the Qiagen OneStep RT-PCR kit. Clones were called with MiXCR by TCRdb after fastp trimmed the public reads at Q25, and only in-frame beta chains were retained. All rows with the same CDR3 protein become a single entry with the most common DNA and genes. The sample table holds about 570,000 distinct CDR3 sequences, of which about 43% were seen once. The ten biggest clones cover 15% to 20% of the sample. Material for sequencing was peripheral blood or thyroid tissue (not recorded which). These receptors were obtained from an adult woman with Graves' disease, either hyperthyroidism or ophthalmopathy (not recorded which).

The table lists this clonotype with many counts. The gene calls are TRBV5-1 and TRBJ2-7; weak D call: TRBD2 (6 bases). This CDR3 comprises 16 residues. Germline V gives CDR1 SGHRS, CDR2 YFSETQ. Trimming stripped 4 bases from V and 1 base from J, with 18 bases between. Here the CDR3 reads CASSPGGWDPSYEQYF. CDR3 coding DNA: TGCGCCAGCAGCCCCGGAGGGTGGGACCCATCCTACGAGCAGTACTTC.

Ten or more counts support this clonotype. The chain is built from TRBV5-1 and TRBJ2-2, with TRBD1 matching over 8 bases. Germline loops: CDR1 SGHRS, CDR2 YFSETQ. Trimming took 3 bases from V and 7 from J; bases not matched to a gene: 11. The CDR3 covers 16 residues. CDR3 nucleotide sequence: TGCGCCAGCAGCTCACCTCAGGGGGCGCGTTACGGGGAGCTGTTTTTT. This gives the protein CASSSPQGARYGELFF.

This clonotype was detected many times. The chain has TRBV7-8 and TRBJ2-7; D perhaps matches TRBD1 (5 bases). This CDR3 spans 14 amino acids. Germline values: CDR1 SGHVS, CDR2 FQNEAQ. Trimming removed 2 bases at V and 4 bases at J, with 12 bases between. The DNA for the CDR3 is TGTGCCAGCAGCTTATTCGGCAGGGCGTACGAGCAGTACTTC. Amino acid sequence: CASSLFGRAYEQYF.

Concerning this clonotype: As the CDR3 is not closed by the conserved phenylalanine or tryptophan, this likely results from a read error. No DNA is shown, since the ends of the CDR3 on it are uncertain; the CDR3 is the one TCRdb lists. The J gene is TRBJ1-3, the V gene TRBV9. CDR1 is SGDLS and CDR2 is YYNGEE in the germline V gene. Inclusive of both ends, the CDR3 amounts to 9 amino acids. CDR3 sequence: CASRGTPNT.

In this sample, this clonotype turned up many times. The V call is TRBV15, the J call TRBJ2-5, with TRBD1 identical over 11 bases. Germline CDR1 LNHNV, CDR2 YYDKDF (reference sequence). V lost 3 bases, J lost 5 bases, and 2 bases stayed unmatched. The CDR3 is 14 residues long. The CDR3 is CATSSRDRGETQYF. The CDR3 DNA reads TGTGCCACCAGCAGCCGGGACAGGGGGGAGACCCAGTACTTC.

The chain joins TRBV7-2 to TRBJ2-7; 8 bases line up with TRBD1. CDR3 size: 15 residues. J was trimmed by 5 bases and V by 6 bases; bases with no gene match: 12. Germline V CDR1 and CDR2: SGHTA, FQGNSA. The CDR3 region has the DNA TGTGCCAGCAGTCCAACTCAGGGGGCGCCCCACGAGCAGTACTTC. Translating gives CASSPTQGAPHEQYF.

The gene calls are TRBV10-2 and TRBJ1-3, with unresolved D. Germline loops: CDR1 WSHSY, CDR2 SAAADI. The CDR3 length is 14 residues. V lost 3 bases and J lost 2, with 8 bases in between. Here the CDR3 reads CASSDHRPGNTIYF. CDR3 sequence (DNA): TGCGCCAGCAGTGACCATCGACCTGGAAACACCATATATTTT.

This clonotype was detected a few times. Relative to the germline gene, one junction end is altered; a read error may explain this. The J gene is TRBJ1-1, the V gene TRBV6-1; TRBD1 is a possible D gene (6 bases). In germline, CDR1 is MNHNS, CDR2 SASEGT. This CDR3 spans 12 amino acids. The CDR3 protein is CAISEGDTEAFF. CDR3 nucleotides: TGTGCCATCAGTGAGGGGGACACTGAAGCTTTCTTT.

This rearrangement joins TRBV11-2 to TRBJ2-5; D is ambiguous. The CDR3 contains 15 residues. Looked up from germline, CDR1 is SGHAT and CDR2 is FQNNGV. V lost 1 base, J lost 5 bases, and 14 bases lay in between. CDR3 DNA sequence: TGTGCCAGCAGCTTAGTCCGTGCGATGGGGGAGACCCAGTACTTC. Amino acids: CASSLVRAMGETQYF. The full variable domain, in which reference TRBV11-2 and TRBJ2-5 provide the parts outside the CDR3, is EAGVAQSPRYKIIEKRQSVAFWCNPISGHATLYWYQQILGQGPKLLIQFQNNGVVDDSQLPKDRFSAERLKGVDSTLKIQPAKLEDSAVYLCASSLVRAMGETQYFGPGTRLLVL.

The rearrangement links TRBV7-2 to TRBJ2-7; 7 positions match TRBD2. The V and J ends lost 5 bases and 9 bases, in that order; junction bases with no gene match: 16. CDR3 size: 15 residues. From germline, CDR1 is SGHTA and CDR2 FQGNSA. DNA for the CDR3: TGTGCCAGCAGCCAAGCAACCGGGGAGGGCCCGCGGCAGTACTTC. It translates to CASSQATGEGPRQYF.

The rearrangement uses TRBV7-9 and TRBJ2-6, with D possibly matching TRBD2 (5 bases). This CDR3 contains 18 residues. The V and J ends lost 0 bases and 1 base respectively, with 13 bases between them. Looked up from germline, CDR1 is SEHNR and CDR2 is FQNEAQ (reference sequence). CDR3 bases: TGTGCCAGCAGCTTAGCGCGAGGGATCAGATCTGGGGCCAACGTCCTGACTTTC. This sequence encodes CASSLARGIRSGANVLTF.

The rearrangement links TRBV9 to TRBJ1-2; TRBD1 matches 8 bases. The CDR3 is made up of 15 amino acids. V gave up 2 bases and J gave up 13 bases; unmatched junction bases: 16. Germline CDR1 and CDR2: SGDLS and YYNGEE. The DNA for the CDR3 is TGTGCCAGCAGCGTCACCGGGGGGACAGGATATGACTGCACCTTC. It encodes CASSVTGGTGYDCTF.

This clonotype was picked up many times. The chain's CDR3 is CASSRRFQETQYF. The CDR3 bases are TGTGCCAGCAGCAGAAGATTCCAAGAGACCCAGTACTTC. This chain uses TRBV7-3 with TRBJ2-5; D remains ambiguous. The CDR3 sequence is 13 residues long. Germline CDR1 SGHTA, CDR2 FQGTGA. Trimming took 5 bases from V and 1 from J, leaving 8 bases between them.

Notes on this clonotype: With a much larger clone just one base away, this may be a read error. V usage is TRBV10-3 and J usage is TRBJ1-3; 9 positions agree with TRBD1. This CDR3 region has 16 residues. V was pared by 6 bases and J by 3 bases, with 9 bases of the junction left unmatched. Looked up from germline, CDR1 is ENHRY and CDR2 is SYGVKD. Here the CDR3 reads CAIRGYGTGSGNTIYF. In DNA form, the CDR3 reads TGTGCCATCAGGGGGTACGGGACAGGGAGTGGAAACACCATATATTTT.

In this sample, this clonotype turned up many times. This sequence joins TRBV7-8 and TRBJ1-3, with D hard to call. Trimming stripped 5 bases from V and 9 bases from J, with 11 bases between. This CDR3 is built from 12 residues. Germline V gives CDR1 SGHVS, CDR2 FQNEAQ. The CDR3 DNA is TGTGCCAGCAGCCCCGGGGAGGGCACCATATATTTT. Translating it yields CASSPGEGTIYF.

The gene calls are TRBV12-3 or TRBV12-4 and TRBJ2-7; 7 bases fit TRBD1. The CDR3 spans 14 residues. V dropped 5 bases and J dropped 0; count of bases not matched to a gene: 4. The CDR3 sequence is CASSPGGHSYEQYF. The CDR3 DNA is TGTGCCAGCAGTCCAGGGGGACACTCCTACGAGCAGTACTTC.

The chain recombines TRBV25-1 with TRBJ1-3, with unresolved D. Germline CDR1 MGHDK, CDR2 SYGVNS. CDR3 length: 14 residues. V was trimmed by 4 bases and J by 0 bases, leaving 7 bases between them. The CDR3 reads CASSAYSSGNTIYF. For the CDR3, the DNA is TGTGCCAGCAGTGCTTACAGCTCTGGAAACACCATATATTTT.

The chain couples TRBV6-5 to TRBJ2-2, with a weak D call TRBD2 (5 bases). This CDR3 region has 15 residues. CDR1 and CDR2 from the germline V gene are MNHEY and SVGAGI. Trimming pared 5 bases from V and 2 bases from J, leaving 12 bases between. The CDR3 here is CASSDGAVNTGELFF. CDR3 DNA sequence: TGTGCCAGCAGTGACGGAGCGGTCAACACCGGGGAGCTGTTTTTT.